These T cell receptor beta chains were read from a single sample in a study of vaccination and CD4 T cells after COVID-19. TCRdb processed the PCR reads anew with MiXCR; each CDR3 protein has one entry. The sample lists tens of thousands of distinct CDR3 sequences; 43% were seen once. These receptors' targets are unknown. Sequenced sample: CD4+ T cells from blood, cultured in vitro. Source of these receptors: a human donor who had recovered from COVID-19. The CDR3 runs from the conserved cysteine through the conserved F or W. The order of the fields is CDR3 protein, CDR3 DNA, D gene, V gene, CDR3 length, clone size, J gene. D genes are given only for firm matches. Not every row has a clone size; where given, it reads once, few, many or a size class.

CDR3aa: CAIRGTHSNQPQHF; CDR3nt: TGTGCCATCCGAGGGACACATAGCAATCAGCCCCAGCATTTT; d_gene: .; v_gene: TRBV10-3; len: 14; abundance: .; j_gene: TRBJ1-5
CDR3aa: CASSRTSGRFDEQYF; CDR3nt: TGTGCCAGCAGCCGAACTAGCGGGAGGTTCGACGAGCAGTACTTC; d_gene: TRBD2; v_gene: TRBV5-6; len: 15; abundance: .; j_gene: TRBJ2-7
CDR3aa: CSARFEGGTGNQPQHF; CDR3nt: TGCAGTGCTAGATTCGAAGGGGGCACGGGCAATCAGCCCCAGCATTTT; d_gene: TRBD1; v_gene: TRBV20-1; len: 16; abundance: few; j_gene: TRBJ1-5
CDR3aa: CASSLVVMGYGYTF; CDR3nt: TGCGCCAGCAGCTTGGTCGTAATGGGGTATGGCTACACCTTC; d_gene: .; v_gene: TRBV5-1; len: 14; abundance: once; j_gene: TRBJ1-2
CDR3aa: CASSHSGGDQETQYF; CDR3nt: TGTGCCAGCAGTCATAGCGGGGGGGACCAAGAGACCCAGTACTTC; d_gene: TRBD2; v_gene: TRBV7-7; len: 15; abundance: .; j_gene: TRBJ2-5
CDR3aa: CASSFTRTGVEQIF; CDR3nt: TGTGCCAGCAGCTTTACTAGGACGGGCGTGGAGCAGATCTTC; d_gene: .; v_gene: TRBV11-1; len: 14; abundance: .; j_gene: TRBJ2-1
CDR3aa: CASSPTLRGGVLTF; CDR3nt: TGCGCCAGCAGCCCTACCCTACGCGGGGGCGTCCTGACTTTC; d_gene: TRBD2; v_gene: TRBV7-9; len: 14; abundance: .; j_gene: TRBJ2-6
CDR3aa: CASNILGSAEAFF; CDR3nt: TGTGCCAGCAACATCCTGGGGAGCGCTGAAGCTTTCTTT; d_gene: .; v_gene: TRBV6-2/TRBV6-3; len: 13; abundance: .; j_gene: TRBJ1-1
CDR3aa: CSAREAGGSIAGELFF; CDR3nt: TGCAGTGCTAGAGAGGCGGGCGGGAGTATCGCCGGGGAGCTGTTTTTT; d_gene: TRBD2; v_gene: TRBV20-1; len: 16; abundance: .; j_gene: TRBJ2-2
CDR3aa: CASSPTAPGNTIYF; CDR3nt: TGCGCCAGCAGCCCAACGGCTCCTGGGAACACCATATATTTT; d_gene: .; v_gene: TRBV5-1; len: 14; abundance: once; j_gene: TRBJ1-3
CDR3aa: CSGGQGAGEKLFF; CDR3nt: TGCAGCGGGGGACAGGGGGCTGGTGAAAAACTGTTTTTT; d_gene: TRBD1; v_gene: TRBV29-1; len: 13; abundance: .; j_gene: TRBJ1-4
CDR3aa: CASMKTSGSSSYNEQFF; CDR3nt: TGTGCCAGCATGAAAACTAGCGGTTCAAGCTCCTACAATGAGCAGTTCTTC; d_gene: TRBD2; v_gene: TRBV7-2; len: 17; abundance: few; j_gene: TRBJ2-1
CDR3aa: CSAHSGTSGGESYNEQFF; CDR3nt: TGCAGTGCTCATTCCGGGACTAGCGGGGGGGAATCCTACAATGAGCAGTTCTTC; d_gene: TRBD2; v_gene: TRBV20-1; len: 18; abundance: few; j_gene: TRBJ2-1
CDR3aa: CASSRGIAVNSYEQYF; CDR3nt: TGTGCCAGCAGCCGGGGGATAGCGGTGAACTCCTACGAGCAGTACTTC; d_gene: .; v_gene: TRBV5-4; len: 16; abundance: once; j_gene: TRBJ2-7
CDR3aa: CASSIEEVIRGNQPQHF; CDR3nt: TGTGCCAGTAGTATAGAGGAGGTCATCCGGGGCAATCAGCCCCAGCATTTT; d_gene: .; v_gene: TRBV19; len: 17; abundance: few; j_gene: TRBJ1-5
CDR3aa: CSAREPRGGHNQPQHF; CDR3nt: TGCAGTGCTAGAGAGCCCCGGGGGGGGCACAATCAGCCCCAGCATTTT; d_gene: .; v_gene: TRBV20-1; len: 16; abundance: few; j_gene: TRBJ1-5
CDR3aa: CASSLNRGLYEQYF; CDR3nt: TGTGCCAGCAGCTTGAACCGGGGCCTATACGAGCAGTACTTC; d_gene: .; v_gene: TRBV5-4; len: 14; abundance: .; j_gene: TRBJ2-7
CDR3aa: CASSVALPTGPLVGAGTDTQYF; CDR3nt: TGTGCCAGCAGCGTAGCCCTTCCGACAGGGCCACTCGTCGGGGCTGGCACAGATACGCAGTATTTT; d_gene: TRBD1; v_gene: TRBV9; len: 22; abundance: .; j_gene: TRBJ2-3
CDR3aa: CAISGGTTYEQYF; CDR3nt: TGTGCCATCAGTGGGGGGACGACCTACGAGCAGTACTTC; d_gene: .; v_gene: TRBV10-3; len: 13; abundance: .; j_gene: TRBJ2-7
CDR3aa: CASSSGQGSGYTF; CDR3nt: TGTGCCAGCAGCTCGGGACAGGGAAGTGGCTACACCTTC; d_gene: TRBD1; v_gene: TRBV6-1; len: 13; abundance: .; j_gene: TRBJ1-2
CDR3aa: CASSFGNLTDTQYF; CDR3nt: TGTGCCAGCAGCTTCGGGAACCTCACAGATACGCAGTATTTT; d_gene: .; v_gene: TRBV7-6; len: 14; abundance: .; j_gene: TRBJ2-3
CDR3aa: CASSLAGGGSHNEQFF; CDR3nt: TGTGCCAGCAGCTTAGCGGGCGGGGGGAGCCACAATGAGCAGTTCTTC; d_gene: TRBD2; v_gene: TRBV7-9; len: 16; abundance: few; j_gene: TRBJ2-1
CDR3aa: CASSHRQGSTDTQYF; CDR3nt: TGTGCCAGCAGCCACCGACAGGGGAGCACAGATACGCAGTATTTT; d_gene: TRBD1; v_gene: TRBV7-8; len: 15; abundance: .; j_gene: TRBJ2-3
CDR3aa: CASSLDRVRSTEAFF; CDR3nt: TGTGCCAGCAGCTTAGATCGAGTGAGGAGCACTGAAGCTTTCTTT; d_gene: .; v_gene: TRBV11-2; len: 15; abundance: once; j_gene: TRBJ1-1
CDR3aa: CARSHKTGKEEGNQPQHF; CDR3nt: TGTGCCAGAAGCCATAAGACAGGGAAGGAAGAGGGCAATCAGCCCCAGCATTTT; d_gene: TRBD1; v_gene: TRBV5-3; len: 18; abundance: .; j_gene: TRBJ1-5
CDR3aa: CSATTRGEPLHF; CDR3nt: TGCAGTGCCACGACAAGGGGCGAACCCCTCCACTTT; d_gene: .; v_gene: TRBV20-1; len: 12; abundance: .; j_gene: TRBJ1-6